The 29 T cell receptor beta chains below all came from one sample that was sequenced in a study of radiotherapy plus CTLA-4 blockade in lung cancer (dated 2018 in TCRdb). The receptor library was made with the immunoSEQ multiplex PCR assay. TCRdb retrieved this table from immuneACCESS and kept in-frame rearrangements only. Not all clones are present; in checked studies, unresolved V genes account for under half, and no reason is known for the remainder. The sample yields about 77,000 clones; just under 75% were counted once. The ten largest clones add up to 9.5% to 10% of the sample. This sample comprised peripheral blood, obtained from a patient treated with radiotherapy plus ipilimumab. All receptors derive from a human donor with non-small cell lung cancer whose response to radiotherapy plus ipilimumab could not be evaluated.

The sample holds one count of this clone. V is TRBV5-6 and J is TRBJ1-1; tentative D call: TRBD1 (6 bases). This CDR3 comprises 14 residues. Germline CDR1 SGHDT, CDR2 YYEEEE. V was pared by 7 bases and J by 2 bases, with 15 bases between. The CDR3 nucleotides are TGTGCCAGCGGATTCGGGACACCTAACACTGAAGCTTTCTTT. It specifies CASGFGTPNTEAFF.

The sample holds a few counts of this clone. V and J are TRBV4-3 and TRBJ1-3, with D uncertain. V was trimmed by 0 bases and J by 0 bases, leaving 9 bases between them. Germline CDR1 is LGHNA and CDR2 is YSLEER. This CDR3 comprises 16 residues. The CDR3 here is CASSQDLANSGNTIYF. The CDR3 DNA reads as TGCGCCAGCAGCCAAGATCTGGCAAACTCTGGAAACACCATATATTTT.

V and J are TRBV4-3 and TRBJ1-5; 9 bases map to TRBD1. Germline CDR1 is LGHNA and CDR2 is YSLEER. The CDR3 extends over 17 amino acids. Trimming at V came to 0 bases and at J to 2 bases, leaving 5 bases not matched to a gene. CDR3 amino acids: CASSQDGTGGGNQPQHF. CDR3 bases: TGCGCCAGCAGCCAAGATGGAACAGGGGGCGGCAATCAGCCCCAGCATTTT.

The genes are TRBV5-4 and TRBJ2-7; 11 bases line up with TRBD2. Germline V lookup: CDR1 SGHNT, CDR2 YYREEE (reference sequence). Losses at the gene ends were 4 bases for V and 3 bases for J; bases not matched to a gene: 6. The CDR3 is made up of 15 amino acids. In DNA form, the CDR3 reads TGTGCCAGCAGCCCGGGACTAGCGGAGGGCTACGAGCAGTACTTC. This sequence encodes CASSPGLAEGYEQYF.

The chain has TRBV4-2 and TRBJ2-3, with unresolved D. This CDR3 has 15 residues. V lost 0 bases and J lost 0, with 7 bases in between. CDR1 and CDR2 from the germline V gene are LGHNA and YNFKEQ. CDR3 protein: CASSQEWASTDTQYF. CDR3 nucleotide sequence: TGTGCCAGCAGCCAAGAATGGGCCAGCACAGATACGCAGTATTTT.

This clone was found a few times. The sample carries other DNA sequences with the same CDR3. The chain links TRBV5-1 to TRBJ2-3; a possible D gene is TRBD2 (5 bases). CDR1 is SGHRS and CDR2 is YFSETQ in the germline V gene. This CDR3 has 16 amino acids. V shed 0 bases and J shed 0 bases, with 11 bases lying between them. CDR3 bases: TGCGCCAGCAGCTTGGGAGGTGGGAGAAGCACAGATACGCAGTATTTT. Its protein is CASSLGGGRSTDTQYF. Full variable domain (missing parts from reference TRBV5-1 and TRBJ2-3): KAGVTQTPRYLIKTRGQQVTLSCSPISGHRSVSWYQQTPGQGLQFLFEYFSETQRNKGNFPGRFSGRQFSNSRSEMNVSTLELGDSALYLCASSLGGGRSTDTQYFGPGTRLTVL.

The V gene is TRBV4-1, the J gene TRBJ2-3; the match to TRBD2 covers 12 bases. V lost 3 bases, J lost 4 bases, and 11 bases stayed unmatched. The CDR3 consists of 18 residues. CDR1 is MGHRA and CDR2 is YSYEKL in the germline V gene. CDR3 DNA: TGCGCCAGCAGCCAGGGTCTCCTAGCGGGAGGGCCGTCAGATACGCAGTATTTT. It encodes CASSQGLLAGGPSDTQYF.

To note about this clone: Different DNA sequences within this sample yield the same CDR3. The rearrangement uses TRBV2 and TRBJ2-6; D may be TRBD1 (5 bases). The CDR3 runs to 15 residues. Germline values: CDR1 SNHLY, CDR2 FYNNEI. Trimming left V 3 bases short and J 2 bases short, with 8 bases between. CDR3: CASSETEPGANVLTF. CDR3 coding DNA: TGTGCCAGCAGTGAGACAGAGCCTGGGGCCAACGTCCTGACTTTC.

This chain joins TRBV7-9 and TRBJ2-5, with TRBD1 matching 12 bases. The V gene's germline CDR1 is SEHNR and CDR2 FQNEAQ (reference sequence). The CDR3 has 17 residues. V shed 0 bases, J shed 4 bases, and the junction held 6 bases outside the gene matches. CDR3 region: CASSLALGTGGRETQYF. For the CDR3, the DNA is TGTGCCAGCAGCTTAGCGCTCGGGACAGGGGGCAGAGAGACCCAGTACTTC.

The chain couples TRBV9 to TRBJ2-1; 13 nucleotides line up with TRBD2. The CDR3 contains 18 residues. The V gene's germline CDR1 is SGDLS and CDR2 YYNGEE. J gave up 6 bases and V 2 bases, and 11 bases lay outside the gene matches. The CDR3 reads CASSVRTSGGLSGNEQFF. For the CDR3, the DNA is TGTGCCAGCAGCGTCCGGACTAGCGGGGGCCTCTCAGGCAATGAGCAGTTCTTC.

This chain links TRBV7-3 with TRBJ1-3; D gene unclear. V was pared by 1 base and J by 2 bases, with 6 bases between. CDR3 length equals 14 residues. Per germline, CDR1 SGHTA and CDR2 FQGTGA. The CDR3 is CASSLSGAGNTIYF. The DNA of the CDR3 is TGTGCCAGCAGCTTAAGCGGGGCTGGAAACACCATATATTTT.

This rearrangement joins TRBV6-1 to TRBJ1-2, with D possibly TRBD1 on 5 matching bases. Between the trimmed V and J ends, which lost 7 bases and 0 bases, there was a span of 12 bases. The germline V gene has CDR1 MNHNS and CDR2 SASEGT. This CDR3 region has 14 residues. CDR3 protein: CASTSRTTNYGYTF. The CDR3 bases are TGTGCCAGCACATCAAGGACAACTAACTATGGCTACACCTTC.

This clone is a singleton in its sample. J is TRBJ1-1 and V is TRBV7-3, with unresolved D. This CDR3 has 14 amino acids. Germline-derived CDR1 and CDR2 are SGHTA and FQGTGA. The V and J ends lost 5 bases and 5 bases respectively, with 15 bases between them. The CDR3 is CASSQNQAVTEAFF. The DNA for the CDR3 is TGTGCCAGCAGCCAAAACCAAGCGGTAACTGAAGCTTTCTTT.

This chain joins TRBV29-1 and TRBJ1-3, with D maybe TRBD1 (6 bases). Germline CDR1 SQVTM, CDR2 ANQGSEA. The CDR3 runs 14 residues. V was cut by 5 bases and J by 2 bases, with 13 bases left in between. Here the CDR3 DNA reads TGCAGCGTTCTTACAGGGCTGGCTGGAAACACCATATATTTT. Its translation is CSVLTGLAGNTIYF.

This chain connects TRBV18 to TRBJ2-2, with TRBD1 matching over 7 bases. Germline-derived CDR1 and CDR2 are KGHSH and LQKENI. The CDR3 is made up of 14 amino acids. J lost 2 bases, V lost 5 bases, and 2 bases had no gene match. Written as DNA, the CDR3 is TGTGCCAGCTCAGGGACAGCCAACACCGGGGAGCTGTTTTTT. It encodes CASSGTANTGELFF.

CDR3 nucleotides: TGTGCCTGGAGTGTCTTTGGGGGCGGCTCGGGAGGAAACACCATATATTTT. Protein product: CAWSVFGGGSGGNTIYF. The rearrangement uses TRBV30 and TRBJ1-3, with D perhaps TRBD1 (6 bases). V shed 0 bases and J shed 4 bases, with 19 bases lying between them. The CDR3 length is 17 residues. The germline gives CDR1 GTSNPN, CDR2 SVGIG (reference sequence).

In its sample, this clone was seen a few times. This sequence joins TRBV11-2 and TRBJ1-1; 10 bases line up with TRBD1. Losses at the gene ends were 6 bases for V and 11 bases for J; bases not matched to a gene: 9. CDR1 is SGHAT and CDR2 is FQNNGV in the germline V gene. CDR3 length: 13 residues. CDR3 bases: TGTGCCAGCAGGGCGGGACAGGGGAACTGGGCTTTCTTT. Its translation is CASRAGQGNWAFF.

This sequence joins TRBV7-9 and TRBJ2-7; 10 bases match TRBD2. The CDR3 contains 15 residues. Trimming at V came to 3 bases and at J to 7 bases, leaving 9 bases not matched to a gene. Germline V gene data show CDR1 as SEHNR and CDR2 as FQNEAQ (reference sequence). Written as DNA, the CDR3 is TGTGCCAGCAGCTTCGGCCCTAGCGGGGGTTATGAGCAGTACTTC. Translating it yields CASSFGPSGGYEQYF.

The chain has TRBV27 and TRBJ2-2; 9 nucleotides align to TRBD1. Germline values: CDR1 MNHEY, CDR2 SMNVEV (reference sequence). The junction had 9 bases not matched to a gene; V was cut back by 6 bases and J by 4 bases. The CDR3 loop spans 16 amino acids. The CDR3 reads CASSWDRAHPTGELFF. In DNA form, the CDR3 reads TGTGCCAGCAGCTGGGACAGGGCCCACCCCACCGGGGAGCTGTTTTTT.

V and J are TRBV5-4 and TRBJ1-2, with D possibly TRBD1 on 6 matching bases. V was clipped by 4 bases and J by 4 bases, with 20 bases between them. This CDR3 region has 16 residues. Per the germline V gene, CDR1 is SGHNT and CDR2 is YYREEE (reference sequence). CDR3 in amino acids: CASSRGGPGDGYGYTF. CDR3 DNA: TGTGCCAGCAGCCGAGGTGGACCAGGGGACGGCTATGGCTACACCTTC.

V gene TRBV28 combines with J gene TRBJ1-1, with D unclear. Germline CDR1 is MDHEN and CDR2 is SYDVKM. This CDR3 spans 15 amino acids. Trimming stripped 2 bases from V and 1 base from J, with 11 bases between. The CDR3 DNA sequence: TGTGCCAGCAGTTTAACAGCTTCAGGGAACACTGAAGCTTTCTTT. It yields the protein CASSLTASGNTEAFF.

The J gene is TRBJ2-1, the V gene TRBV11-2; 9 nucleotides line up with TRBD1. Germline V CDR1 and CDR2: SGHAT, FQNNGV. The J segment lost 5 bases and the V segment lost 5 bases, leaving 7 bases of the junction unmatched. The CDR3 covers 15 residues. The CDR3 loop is CASSQQGAGDNEQFF. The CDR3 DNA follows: TGTGCCAGCAGCCAACAGGGGGCTGGGGACAATGAGCAGTTCTTC.

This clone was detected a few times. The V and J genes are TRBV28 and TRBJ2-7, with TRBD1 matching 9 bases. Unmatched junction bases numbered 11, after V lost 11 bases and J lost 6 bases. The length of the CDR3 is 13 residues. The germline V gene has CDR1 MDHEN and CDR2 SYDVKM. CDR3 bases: TGTGCCTCACGGGGACAGGGCCGAGGCGAGCAGTACTTC. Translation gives CASRGQGRGEQYF.

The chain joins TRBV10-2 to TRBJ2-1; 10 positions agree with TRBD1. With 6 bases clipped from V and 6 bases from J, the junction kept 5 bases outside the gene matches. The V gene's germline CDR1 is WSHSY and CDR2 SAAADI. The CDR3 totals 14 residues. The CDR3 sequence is CASRGTGVGNEQFF. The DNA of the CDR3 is TGCGCCAGCAGAGGGACAGGGGTCGGCAATGAGCAGTTCTTC.

The CDR3 nucleotides read TGTGCCAGCAGTTTGCGGGCAGGGGGTGACATTCAGTACTTC. Its protein is CASSLRAGGDIQYF. This sequence joins TRBV27 and TRBJ2-4; 7 bases agree with TRBD1. Germline CDR1 reads MNHEY; CDR2 reads SMNVEV (reference sequence). The CDR3 runs to 14 residues. With 3 bases clipped from V and 8 bases from J, the junction kept 7 bases outside the gene matches.

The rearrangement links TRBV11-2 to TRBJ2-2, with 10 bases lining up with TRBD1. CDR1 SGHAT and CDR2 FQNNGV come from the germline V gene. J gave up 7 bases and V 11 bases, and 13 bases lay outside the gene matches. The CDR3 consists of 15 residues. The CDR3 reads CAAGTGARYGGELFF. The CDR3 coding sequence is TGTGCCGCTGGGACAGGGGCGCGTTACGGCGGGGAGCTGTTTTTT.

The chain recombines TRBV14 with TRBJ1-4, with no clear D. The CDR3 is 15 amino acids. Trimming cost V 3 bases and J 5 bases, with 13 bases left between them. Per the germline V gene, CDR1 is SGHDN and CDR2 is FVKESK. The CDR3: CASSQVADTNEKLFF. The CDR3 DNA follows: TGTGCCAGCAGCCAGGTTGCGGATACAAATGAAAAACTGTTTTTT.

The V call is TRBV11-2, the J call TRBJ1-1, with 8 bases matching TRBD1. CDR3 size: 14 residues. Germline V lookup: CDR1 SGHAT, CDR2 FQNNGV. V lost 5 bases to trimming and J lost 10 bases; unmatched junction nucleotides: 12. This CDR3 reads CASSPNRGGLGAFF. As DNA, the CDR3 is TGTGCCAGCAGCCCTAACAGGGGGGGGTTAGGAGCTTTCTTT.

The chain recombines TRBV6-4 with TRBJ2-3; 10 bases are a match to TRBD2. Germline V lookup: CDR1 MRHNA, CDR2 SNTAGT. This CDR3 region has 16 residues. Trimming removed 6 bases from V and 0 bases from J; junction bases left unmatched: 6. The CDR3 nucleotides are TGTGCCAGCAGCGACGGACTAGCGGCTAGCACAGATACGCAGTATTTT. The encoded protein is CASSDGLAASTDTQYF.